Listed here are 10 T cell receptor beta chains from one sample, sequenced in a study of T cells in Graves' hyperthyroidism and ophthalmopathy. RNA transcripts yielded amplified TCR beta CDR3 regions. During a first-round RT-PCR of the TCR CDR3, the HTBI primer set was used. Using its own MiXCR run on the multiplex PCR reads, TCRdb lists one record per CDR3 protein. The sample holds 470,000 or so distinct CDR3 sequences, less than 25% seen once. Sequencing input: blood. These receptors were collected from a man in his late teens or twenties with Graves' hyperthyroidism.

The chain has TRBV28 and TRBJ2-2, with D possibly being TRBD1 or TRBD2 (5 bases each). This CDR3 region has 14 residues. V lost 7 bases and J 4 bases, leaving 13 bases between the germline ends. The germline V gene encodes CDR1 MDHEN and CDR2 SYDVKM. CDR3 loop: CASTRGTITGELFF. As DNA, the CDR3 is TGTGCCAGCACCCGAGGGACGATCACCGGGGAGCTGTTTTTT.

This clonotype was counted ten times or more. The CDR3 nucleotides are TGTGCCAGCAGTTACGGTCAGAACGGAAACACCATATATTTT. It encodes CASSYGQNGNTIYF. The chain uses TRBV6-5 and TRBJ1-3; no reliable D call. V was clipped by 2 bases and J by 4 bases, with 9 bases between them. From germline, CDR1 is MNHEY and CDR2 SVGAGI. The CDR3 contains 14 residues.

This clonotype was recorded a few times. The chain links TRBV30 to TRBJ1-1, with TRBD1 matching 11 bases. Per the germline V gene, CDR1 is GTSNPN and CDR2 is SVGIG (reference sequence). V dropped 8 bases and J dropped 0; count of bases not matched to a gene: 11. This CDR3 is 16 amino acids long. CDR3 protein: CAREVWDRGMNTEAFF. CDR3 DNA sequence: TGTGCCCGCGAGGTGTGGGACAGGGGGATGAACACTGAAGCTTTCTTT.

The gene calls are TRBV6-2 or TRBV6-3 and TRBJ1-1, with D possibly being TRBD1 (6 bases). CDR3 size: 13 residues. The V and J ends lost 7 bases and 4 bases respectively, with 13 bases between them. CDR1 is MNHEY and CDR2 is SVGEGT in the germline V gene. The CDR3 protein is CASNEQGPTEAFF. The CDR3 nucleotides read TGTGCCAGCAACGAACAGGGACCCACTGAAGCTTTCTTT.

This clonotype was recorded at least ten times. This chain joins TRBV6-1 and TRBJ1-5; D unresolved. The CDR3 sequence is 11 residues long. Germline CDR1 reads MNHNS; CDR2 reads SASEGT. Trimming removed 9 bases at V and 6 bases at J, with 9 bases between. The DNA for the CDR3 is TGTGCCAGTTCCCCTGGTCAGCCCCAGCATTTT. Encoded protein: CASSPGQPQHF.

This clonotype was seen ten or more times. The chain couples TRBV19 to TRBJ1-2; 7 bases match TRBD1. The V segment lost 5 bases and the J segment 6 bases; nucleotides outside the gene matches: 12. This CDR3 is 15 amino acids long. The germline V gene has CDR1 LNHDA and CDR2 SQIVND (reference sequence). CDR3 in DNA: TGTGCCAGTAGTCCCGAGACAGGGACCATCGATGGCTACACCTTC. The encoded protein is CASSPETGTIDGYTF.

The rearrangement links TRBV11-2 to TRBJ2-7; D may match TRBD1 or TRBD2 (5 bases each). The CDR3 consists of 14 residues. V was shortened by 5 bases and J by 5 bases, with 16 bases between the two germline ends. Germline CDR1 and CDR2: SGHAT and FQNNGV. Here the CDR3 reads CASSGGWAFNEQYF. The CDR3 region has the DNA TGTGCCAGCAGCGGGGGTTGGGCGTTCAACGAGCAGTACTTC.

The chain joins TRBV4-1 to TRBJ1-1; tentatively, D is TRBD1 (6 bases). Germline V gene sequence: CDR1 MGHRA, CDR2 YSYEKL. V was trimmed by 4 bases and J by 6 bases, leaving 15 bases between them. The CDR3 has 14 residues. CDR3 in amino acids: CASSPPGHGPEAFF. The CDR3 DNA reads TGCGCCAGCAGCCCACCGGGACACGGTCCTGAAGCTTTCTTT.

This chain uses TRBV25-1 with TRBJ1-1; D is possibly TRBD1 (6 bases). The germline V and J ends were trimmed by 8 bases and 6 bases, with 22 bases remaining between them. This CDR3 has 15 amino acids. Germline CDR1 is MGHDK and CDR2 is SYGVNS. CDR3 bases: TGTGCCAGCGGAAGTTCGGGGGGCGGTTTCGCTGAAGCTTTCTTT. It specifies CASGSSGGGFAEAFF.

This clonotype was seen ten or more times. The V and J genes are TRBV28 and TRBJ1-2, with 10 bases that match TRBD1. The CDR3 sequence is 15 residues long. V lost 4 bases and J lost 1; bases outside the gene matches: 3. Germline-derived CDR1 and CDR2 are MDHEN and SYDVKM. CDR3: CASSSTGGGNYGYTF. CDR3 coding DNA: TGTGCCAGCAGTTCGACAGGGGGCGGTAACTATGGCTACACCTTC.